This TCR beta chain originates from a study of T cells in Graves' hyperthyroidism and ophthalmopathy. The investigators amplified TCR beta CDR3 regions from RNA transcripts. During a first-round RT-PCR of the TCR CDR3, the HTBI primer set was used. A single record per CDR3 protein comes from TCRdb applying MiXCR to the multiplex PCR reads. Of about 620,000 distinct CDR3 sequences listed, about 17% are singletons. Germline assignment: CDR1 MDHEN and CDR2 SYDVKM. V was cut by 3 bases and J by 10 bases, with 10 bases left in between. The CDR3 length is 13 residues. Investigators excluded patients with uncontrolled infection, other autoimmune disease, pregnancy or lactation.

This TCR was recovered from a woman aged 25 to 39 with Graves' hyperthyroidism. Sequenced input: blood. This chain joins TRBV28 and TRBJ1-6; no clear D gene. The CDR3 DNA follows: TGTGCCAGCAGTTTGCTGGTTGGGTCACCCCTCCACTTT. Translating it yields CASSLLVGSPLHF.